Given below is one TCR beta chain in context. Its antigen is still unknown. This was the immunoSEQ v3 assay. Libraries were prepared by immunoSEQ multiplex PCR; TCRdb keeps only in-frame clonotypes and omits some of them. Of 2,000 to 2,500 clones listed, 65% to 80% are singletons. These data originate in a study of TIL therapy for anti-PD-1-resistant metastatic lung cancer. Study results and caveats: The cohort had more treatment-naive, never-smoker and oncogene-addicted patients than typical.

Sample time point: pre-treatment sample, taken before nivolumab and TIL therapy. Tumor tissue came from excised metastases, mostly pleural nodules or supraclavicular lymph nodes. Trimming pared 11 bases from V and 11 bases from J, leaving 12 bases between. Per germline, CDR1 MNHNS and CDR2 SASEGT. The CDR3 contains 9 residues. The clonotype comes from a person aged 25-85 years with non-small cell lung cancer. Some clones in this sample may be carry-over from other donors' samples. Sequences were derived from tumor tissue, sampled at baseline. The genes are TRBV6-1 and TRBJ1-1; D call uncertain. CDR3 sequence (DNA): TGTGCCGAACTCGTACATGCTTTCTTT. Protein: CAELVHAFF.